These 2 T cell receptor beta chains came from one sample sequenced in a study of gammadelta T cells during hepatitis C antiviral therapy. Treatment reported: sofosbuvir plus ledipasvir, interferon-free. Amplicons covering TRG and TRD CDR3 used 25-30 PCR cycles. cDNA synthesis used mRNA that was extracted from sorted cells. TCRdb re-called the reads with MiXCR, one entry per CDR3 protein. The sample has a couple of distinct CDR3 sequences. Here the sequenced sample was Vgamma9+ gamma-delta T cells from peripheral blood, taken at week 1 of direct-acting antiviral therapy. The receptors here all came from an adult with chronic hepatitis C.

As concerns this clonotype: This beta chain lies outside the target of a library built for delta chains; its clone size means little. This sequence joins TRBV5-1 and TRBJ2-3; TRBD2 matches at 7 bases. The CDR3 spans 14 residues. Per the germline V gene, CDR1 is SGHRS and CDR2 is YFSETQ. The V gene end was trimmed by 6 bases and the J gene end by 2 bases; junction bases not matched to a gene: 6. The CDR3 reads CASTRGGSTDTQYF. The CDR3 nucleotides read TGCGCCAGCACCCGCGGGGGATCCACAGATACGCAGTATTTT.

For this clonotype: This beta chain is off target for a library built for delta chains, so its abundance means little. V and J are TRBV5-1 and TRBJ2-1, with D unresolved. The CDR3 is 13 amino acids. The V and J ends lost 4 bases and 4 bases respectively, with 9 bases between them. CDR1 is SGHRS, CDR2 YFSETQ, per germline. CDR3 sequence: CASSASQYNEQFF. In nucleotides, the CDR3 is TGCGCCAGCAGCGCGAGTCAATACAATGAGCAGTTCTTC.